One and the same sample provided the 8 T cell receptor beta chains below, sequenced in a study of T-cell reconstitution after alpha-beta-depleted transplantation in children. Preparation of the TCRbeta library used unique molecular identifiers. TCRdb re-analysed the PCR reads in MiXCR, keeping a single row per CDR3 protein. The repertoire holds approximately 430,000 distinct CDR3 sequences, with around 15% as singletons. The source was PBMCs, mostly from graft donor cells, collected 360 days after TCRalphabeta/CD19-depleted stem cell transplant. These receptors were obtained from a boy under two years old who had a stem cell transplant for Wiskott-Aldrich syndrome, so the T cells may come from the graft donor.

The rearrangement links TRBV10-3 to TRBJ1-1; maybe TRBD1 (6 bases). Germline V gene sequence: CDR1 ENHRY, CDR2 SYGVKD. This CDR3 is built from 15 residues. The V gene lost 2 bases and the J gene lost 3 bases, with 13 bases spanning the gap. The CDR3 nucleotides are TGTGCCATCAGTGAGCGGGCAGGGACACACACTGAAGCTTTCTTT. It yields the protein CAISERAGTHTEAFF.

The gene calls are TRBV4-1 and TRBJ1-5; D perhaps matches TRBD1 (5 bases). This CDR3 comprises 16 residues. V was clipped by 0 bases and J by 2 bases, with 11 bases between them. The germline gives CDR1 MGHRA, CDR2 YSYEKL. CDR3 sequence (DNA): TGCGCCAGCAGCCAAGACGGAGGGGTCGGCAATCAGCCCCAGCATTTT. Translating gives CASSQDGGVGNQPQHF.

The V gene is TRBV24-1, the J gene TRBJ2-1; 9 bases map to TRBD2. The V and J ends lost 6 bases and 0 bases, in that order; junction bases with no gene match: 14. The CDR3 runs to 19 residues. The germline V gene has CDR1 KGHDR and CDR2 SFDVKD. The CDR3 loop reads CATSPGLAGSWSSYNEQFF. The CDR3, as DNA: TGTGCCACCAGTCCGGGACTAGCAGGTTCCTGGAGCTCCTACAATGAGCAGTTCTTC.

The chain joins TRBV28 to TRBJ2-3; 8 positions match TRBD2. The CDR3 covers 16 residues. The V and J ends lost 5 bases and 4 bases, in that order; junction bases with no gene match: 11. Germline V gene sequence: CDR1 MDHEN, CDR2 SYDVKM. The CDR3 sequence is CASSVGWAGGADTQYF. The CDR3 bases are TGTGCCAGCAGTGTTGGATGGGCGGGGGGCGCAGATACGCAGTATTTT.

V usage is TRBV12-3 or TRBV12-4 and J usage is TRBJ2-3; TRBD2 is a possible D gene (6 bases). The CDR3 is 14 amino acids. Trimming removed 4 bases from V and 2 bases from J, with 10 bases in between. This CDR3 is CASSWGLDTDTQYF. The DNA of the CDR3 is TGTGCCAGCAGTTGGGGACTTGACACAGATACGCAGTATTTT.

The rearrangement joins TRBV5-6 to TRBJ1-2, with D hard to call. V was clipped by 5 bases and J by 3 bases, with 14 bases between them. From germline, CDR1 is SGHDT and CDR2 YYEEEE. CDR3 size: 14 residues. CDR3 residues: CASSRLGVDYGYTF. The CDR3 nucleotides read TGTGCCAGCAGTCGGCTTGGGGTGGACTATGGCTACACCTTC.

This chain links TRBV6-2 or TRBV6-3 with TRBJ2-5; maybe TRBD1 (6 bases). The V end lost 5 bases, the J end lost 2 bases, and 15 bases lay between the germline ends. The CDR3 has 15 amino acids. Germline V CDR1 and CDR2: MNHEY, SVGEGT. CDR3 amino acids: CASSNPDSAQETQYF. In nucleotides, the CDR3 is TGTGCCAGCAGTAACCCGGACAGTGCACAAGAGACCCAGTACTTC.

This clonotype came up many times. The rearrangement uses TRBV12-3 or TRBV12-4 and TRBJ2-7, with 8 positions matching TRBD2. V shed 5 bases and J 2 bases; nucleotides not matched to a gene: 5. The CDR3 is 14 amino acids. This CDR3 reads CASSHGGETYEQYF. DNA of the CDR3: TGTGCCAGCAGTCACGGGGGGGAAACCTACGAGCAGTACTTC.